This record looks at one T cell receptor beta chain sequence and its context. Original data processing: Counts of nucleated cells, estimated from reference gene primer amplification, were obtained. Clones were sequenced by immunoSEQ multiplex PCR, and TCRdb holds only the in-frame ones, with some missing. V and J calls and clone size are given by that table; D and trimming were obtained from the DNA. The data show over 120,000 clones, around 80% seen once. This record belongs to a study of blood T cell repertoires in COVID-19. Study-wide background: Both acute and convalescent COVID-19 samples were obtained from the United States, Italy and Spain. Nucleic acid was either cDNA or gDNA, and it came from T cells, B-cell-depleted T cells, or PBMCs.

The CDR3 is 13 amino acids. Germline loops: CDR1 SGHNT, CDR2 YYREEE (reference sequence). V shed 4 bases and J shed 3 bases, with 8 bases lying between them. This sequence originates from a man in his sixties or seventies who had recovered from COVID-19. The sample comprised peripheral blood. This rearrangement joins TRBV5-4 to TRBJ1-3, with D perhaps TRBD1 (5 bases). CDR3 in DNA: TGTGCCAGCAGCGGGGGACTTGGAAACACCATATATTTT. It specifies CASSGGLGNTIYF.